One and the same sample provided the 24 T cell receptor beta chains below, sequenced in a study of cytomegalovirus exposure and HLA in healthy donors. Sequenced by immunoSEQ multiplex PCR; TCRdb stores in-frame clones only, minus some. The repertoire holds roughly 150,000 clones, less than 90% seen once, with 5.5% to 6% in the top ten. The specimen was PBMCs. The receptor source for this set is a woman aged 25 to 39 in good health and CMV-seronegative.

This clone was recorded only once. J is TRBJ2-7 and V is TRBV7-9; TRBD2 matches at 9 bases. Germline CDR1 reads SEHNR; CDR2 reads FQNEAQ (reference sequence). Trimming at V came to 1 base and at J to 5 bases, leaving 9 bases not matched to a gene. The CDR3 runs 16 residues. For the CDR3, the DNA is TGTGCCAGCAGCTTAGTTGGGCTAGCGGGAATCAACGAGCAGTACTTC. Translated, it gives CASSLVGLAGINEQYF.

The V and J genes are TRBV27 and TRBJ1-4; D possibly corresponds to TRBD1 (6 bases). V was cut by 0 bases and J by 8 bases, with 13 bases left in between. CDR3 size: 15 residues. Germline CDR1 reads MNHEY; CDR2 reads SMNVEV (reference sequence). Here the CDR3 reads CASSLSIGGMEKLFF. The CDR3 DNA sequence: TGTGCCAGCAGTTTATCGATTGGGGGCATGGAAAAACTGTTTTTT.

This rearrangement joins TRBV7-6 to TRBJ2-7; 8 bases align to TRBD2. V lost 1 base, J lost 0 bases, and 2 bases stayed unmatched. Germline V gene lookup returns CDR1 SGHVS and CDR2 FNYEAQ. This CDR3 has 15 residues. CDR3 DNA: TGTGCCAGCAGCTTAGGCGGGGGGAACTCCTACGAGCAGTACTTC. It translates to CASSLGGGNSYEQYF.

CDR3 sequence reads: CASRTFSTNTGELFF. CDR3 nucleotides: TGTGCCAGCAGAACATTTAGTACGAACACCGGGGAGCTGTTTTTT. V gene TRBV2 combines with J gene TRBJ2-2; D gene ambiguous. Germline V gene sequence: CDR1 SNHLY, CDR2 FYNNEI. The CDR3 runs 15 residues. V was trimmed by 6 bases and J by 0 bases, leaving 11 bases between them.

The chain carries TRBV29-1 and TRBJ1-4, with a possible D match to TRBD1 (6 bases). Germline assignment: CDR1 SQVTM and CDR2 ANQGSEA. The CDR3 runs 14 residues. V lost 3 bases and J lost 4, with 12 bases in between. The CDR3 DNA reads as TGCAGCGTTGATTCCGGACAGATTAATGAAAAACTGTTTTTT. It translates to CSVDSGQINEKLFF.

The chain combines TRBV9 with TRBJ2-1; possible D gene TRBD2, 6 bases. With 4 bases removed from V and 4 bases from J, the gap between germline ends came to 18 bases. This CDR3 is built from 16 residues. Germline lookup yields CDR1 SGDLS and CDR2 YYNGEE. The CDR3 DNA is TGTGCCAGCAGCTTAGTCAGGAGGGCGGGTTACAATGAGCAGTTCTTC. Protein product: CASSLVRRAGYNEQFF.

This chain links TRBV5-4 with TRBJ2-3; 10 bases line up with TRBD2. Germline V gives CDR1 SGHNT, CDR2 YYREEE (reference sequence). The CDR3 is made up of 15 amino acids. J was trimmed by 9 bases and V by 4 bases; bases with no gene match: 11. The CDR3: CASSPSLAGAGTQYF. For the CDR3, the DNA is TGTGCCAGCAGCCCGTCCCTAGCGGGGGCAGGGACGCAGTATTTT.

The chain has TRBV30 and TRBJ1-3; 7 bases agree with TRBD1. With 5 bases clipped from V and 0 bases from J, the junction kept 4 bases outside the gene matches. CDR1 GTSNPN and CDR2 SVGIG come from the germline V gene (reference sequence). CDR3 length equals 14 residues. CDR3 sequence: CAWGGTVSGNTIYF. The CDR3 DNA is TGTGCCTGGGGCGGGACAGTCTCTGGAAACACCATATATTTT.

The rearrangement uses TRBV29-1 and TRBJ2-3; D gene uncertain. CDR3 size: 11 residues. The V and J ends lost 4 bases and 4 bases respectively, with 6 bases between them. The germline V gene has CDR1 SQVTM and CDR2 ANQGSEA. CDR3 in amino acids: CSVVGSDTQYF. The DNA for the CDR3 is TGCAGCGTTGTGGGATCAGATACGCAGTATTTT.

This rearrangement joins TRBV5-1 to TRBJ2-1; the match to TRBD2 covers 12 bases. Germline CDR1 reads SGHRS; CDR2 reads YFSETQ. This CDR3 is 16 amino acids long. V shed 4 bases, J shed 5 bases, and the junction held 7 bases outside the gene matches. The CDR3 bases are TGCGCCAGCAGCAGGACTAGGACTAGCGGGGACAATGAGCAGTTCTTC. Amino acid sequence: CASSRTRTSGDNEQFF.

The V gene is TRBV14, the J gene TRBJ1-4; 7 bases agree with TRBD1. The CDR3 has 14 residues. From germline, CDR1 is SGHDN and CDR2 FVKESK. V was pared by 5 bases and J by 8 bases, with 8 bases of the junction left unmatched. Here the CDR3 reads CASSETGAGEKLFF. The CDR3, as DNA: TGTGCCAGCAGCGAAACAGGGGCAGGCGAAAAACTGTTTTTT.

This clone was picked up a small number of times. J is TRBJ1-2 and V is TRBV7-9; 7 bases are a match to TRBD1. CDR1 is SEHNR and CDR2 is FQNEAQ in the germline V gene (reference sequence). V gave up 5 bases and J gave up 4 bases; unmatched junction bases: 7. This CDR3 is built from 14 residues. CDR3 region: CASSALTGIYGYTF. CDR3 bases: TGTGCCAGCAGCGCCCTGACAGGGATCTATGGCTACACCTTC. Full variable domain (rest looked up from reference TRBV7-9 and TRBJ1-2): DTGVSQNPRHKITKRGQNVTFRCDPISEHNRLYWYRQTLGQGPEFLTYFQNEAQLEKSRLLSDRFSAERPKGSFSTLEIQRTEQGDSAMYLCASSALTGIYGYTFGSGTRLTVV.

V is TRBV7-9 and J is TRBJ1-2; D remains unclear. The CDR3 covers 12 residues. The germline V and J ends were trimmed by 3 bases and 6 bases, with 8 bases remaining between them. Germline CDR1 reads SEHNR; CDR2 reads FQNEAQ (reference sequence). CDR3 in amino acids: CASSFSSHGYTF. The CDR3 DNA follows: TGTGCCAGCAGCTTCAGCAGTCATGGCTACACCTTC.

The chain has TRBV10-3 and TRBJ1-6; D perhaps matches TRBD1 (5 bases). V gave up 11 bases and J gave up 7 bases, with 15 bases separating them. The CDR3 is 13 residues long. CDR1 and CDR2 (germline): ENHRY, SYGVKD. The CDR3 DNA is TGTGCCGCGCAGCAGGGTGGGAATTCACCCCTCCACTTT. Residues: CAAQQGGNSPLHF.

V gene TRBV15 combines with J gene TRBJ2-7; D is ambiguous. Trimming cost V 0 bases and J 4 bases, with 10 bases left between them. This CDR3 spans 14 amino acids. The germline V gene has CDR1 LNHNV and CDR2 YYDKDF (reference sequence). CDR3 sequence: CATSRDRQQYEQYF. The DNA of the CDR3 is TGTGCCACCAGCAGAGATAGGCAGCAATACGAGCAGTACTTC. The full variable domain, with the rest looked up from reference TRBV15 and TRBJ2-7, is DAMVIQNPRYQVTQFGKPVTLSCSQTLNHNVMYWYQQKSSQAPKLLFHYYDKDFNNEADTPDNFQSRRPNTSFCFLDIRSPGLGDTAMYLCATSRDRQQYEQYFGPGTRLTVT.

The V and J genes are TRBV7-9 and TRBJ1-1, with TRBD1 as a possible D gene (5 bases). The germline V gene has CDR1 SEHNR and CDR2 FQNEAQ (reference sequence). There are 15 residues in the CDR3. V was clipped by 1 base and J by 5 bases, with 14 bases between them. The CDR3 DNA follows: TGTGCCAGCAGCTTAGGGACACCCCGGGGGACTGAAGCTTTCTTT. Residues: CASSLGTPRGTEAFF.

This clone was counted only a few times. V and J are TRBV11-2 and TRBJ1-2; perhaps TRBD1 as D (5 bases). With 4 bases removed from V and 8 bases from J, the gap between germline ends came to 17 bases. The CDR3 covers 14 residues. Germline CDR1 is SGHAT and CDR2 is FQNNGV. The chain's CDR3 is CASSWGEGQRGYTF. DNA for the CDR3: TGTGCCAGCAGCTGGGGGGAGGGGCAGCGGGGCTACACCTTC.

This chain connects TRBV7-2 to TRBJ2-5, with 11 bases matching TRBD2. Germline trimming cut 5 bases from V and 5 bases from J; bases unmatched to any gene: 16. Germline loops: CDR1 SGHTA, CDR2 FQGNSA. The CDR3 has 18 residues. CDR3 nucleotides: TGTGCCAGCAGCGGGTCGCGGGCTAGCGGGGGGATCCGGGAGACCCAGTACTTC. Translation: CASSGSRASGGIRETQYF.

V is TRBV5-4 and J is TRBJ2-1, with D possibly matching TRBD2 (5 bases). Trimming removed 2 bases at V and 2 bases at J, with 11 bases between. The CDR3 is 15 residues long. Germline-derived CDR1 and CDR2 are SGHNT and YYREEE (reference sequence). The CDR3 region has the DNA TGTGCCAGCAGCTTAAGCGGCCACACCTACAATGAGCAGTTCTTC. Translation: CASSLSGHTYNEQFF.

The chain carries TRBV27 and TRBJ1-1; a possible D gene is TRBD1 (6 bases). The ends were cut back, 5 bases at V and 11 bases at J, with 21 bases in the middle. The CDR3 has 14 residues. Germline lookup yields CDR1 MNHEY and CDR2 SMNVEV (reference sequence). The CDR3 here is CASSPSGGGAGAFF. CDR3 DNA sequence: TGTGCCAGCAGTCCCTCCGGGGGGGGCGCCGGGGCTTTCTTT.

The rearrangement uses TRBV7-9 and TRBJ2-2, with TRBD1 identical over 7 bases. V shed 2 bases, J shed 5 bases, and the junction held 8 bases outside the gene matches. Per germline, CDR1 SEHNR and CDR2 FQNEAQ (reference sequence). This CDR3 is 16 amino acids long. The CDR3 region is CASSLRRRQGTGELFF. The DNA for the CDR3 is TGTGCCAGCAGCTTAAGGCGGAGACAGGGTACCGGGGAGCTGTTTTTT. Based on the CDR3 plus reference TRBV7-9 and TRBJ2-2, the full variable domain is DTGVSQNPRHKITKRGQNVTFRCDPISEHNRLYWYRQTLGQGPEFLTYFQNEAQLEKSRLLSDRFSAERPKGSFSTLEIQRTEQGDSAMYLCASSLRRRQGTGELFFGEGSRLTVL.

The chain is built from TRBV9 and TRBJ1-4; no clear D. The V end was cut by 2 bases, the J end by 3 bases, with 11 bases between. This CDR3 is built from 15 residues. Per germline, CDR1 SGDLS and CDR2 YYNGEE. The CDR3 bases are TGTGCCAGCAGCGTCCAAGCCTCGGCTAATGAAAAACTGTTTTTT. This sequence encodes CASSVQASANEKLFF.

The chain joins TRBV27 to TRBJ2-4; D remains unclear. V shed 0 bases and J shed 1 base, with 4 bases lying between them. This CDR3 region has 14 residues. Germline V gene sequence: CDR1 MNHEY, CDR2 SMNVEV (reference sequence). CDR3 sequence (DNA): TGTGCCAGCAGTTTATCTGGGGCCAAAAACATTCAGTACTTC. Its protein is CASSLSGAKNIQYF.

This chain connects TRBV29-1 to TRBJ1-1; D remains ambiguous. Germline V CDR1 and CDR2: SQVTM, ANQGSEA. V dropped 7 bases and J dropped 4 bases, with 10 bases sitting between them. CDR3 length: 11 amino acids. The CDR3 loop is CSARSSTEAFF. The CDR3 DNA reads TGCAGCGCCCGATCCTCCACTGAAGCTTTCTTT.